The next 24 T cell receptor beta chains were all read from a single sample in a study of persistence of HIV-infected CD4 T cells. The immunoSEQ assay was version 4, run in survey mode. Libraries were prepared by immunoSEQ multiplex PCR; TCRdb keeps only in-frame clonotypes and omits some of them. The table includes 40,000 to 45,000 clones, roughly 90% detected once. These receptors' targets are unknown. Anti-CD3/anti-CD28 beads served as a nonspecific positive control stimulus. Sorting selected CD4+ T cells upregulating both CD40 ligand and CD69. Source: CD4+ T cells sorted from PBMCs after roughly 19-hour stimulation, taken from a patient who received antiretroviral therapy. Source of these receptors: an adult man with HIV who was CMV-seropositive.

The rearrangement uses TRBV2 and TRBJ1-5; possible D gene TRBD1, 6 bases. V shed 8 bases and J shed 3 bases, with 17 bases lying between them. The CDR3 length is 15 residues. Germline V gene lookup returns CDR1 SNHLY and CDR2 FYNNEI. The CDR3 nucleotides are TGTGCCAGCGGACCTCAGGGGTATAACAATCAGCCCCAGCATTTT. As protein: CASGPQGYNNQPQHF. Filled out from reference TRBV2 and TRBJ1-5, the complete variable domain reads EPEVTQTPSHQVTQMGQEVILRCVPISNHLYFYWYRQILGQKVEFLVSFYNNEISEKSEIFDDQFSVERPDGSNFTLKIRSTKLEDSAMYFCASGPQGYNNQPQHFGDGTRLSIL.

The V call is TRBV6-6, the J call TRBJ1-5; 7 bases match TRBD1. The CDR3 is made up of 15 amino acids. V lost 6 bases to trimming and J lost 2 bases; unmatched junction nucleotides: 7. Germline lookup yields CDR1 MNHNY and CDR2 SVGAGI (reference sequence). The CDR3 is CASRRQGEGNQPQHF. CDR3 in DNA: TGTGCCAGCAGAAGACAGGGCGAAGGCAATCAGCCCCAGCATTTT.

V gene TRBV12-3 or TRBV12-4 combines with J gene TRBJ2-2; 7 positions agree with TRBD2. This CDR3 region has 11 residues. The trim removed 11 bases at V and 6 bases at J, leaving 3 bases unmatched. The CDR3 coding sequence is TGTGCCTCGGGGGGTCCCGGGGAGCTGTTTTTT. Translating gives CASGGPGELFF.

This rearrangement joins TRBV10-3 to TRBJ2-1; 7 bases map to TRBD2. The length of the CDR3 is 16 residues. Germline V gene lookup returns CDR1 ENHRY and CDR2 SYGVKD. Germline trimming cut 6 bases from V and 0 bases from J; bases unmatched to any gene: 8. In DNA form, the CDR3 reads TGTGCCATCAGCCCGGCTCTAGCGGTCTCCTACAATGAGCAGTTCTTC. Translating it yields CAISPALAVSYNEQFF.

The chain uses TRBV5-1 and TRBJ2-1, with D unresolved. The V gene lost 0 bases and the J gene lost 1 base, with 5 bases spanning the gap. The CDR3 sequence is 14 residues long. Germline CDR1 SGHRS, CDR2 YFSETQ. The CDR3 DNA reads TGCGCCAGCAGCTTGGGGAATTCCTACAATGAGCAGTTCTTC. This encodes CASSLGNSYNEQFF.

Only one count was recorded for this clone. The gene calls are TRBV6-5 and TRBJ2-3; D may be TRBD2 (5 bases). The V and J ends lost 7 bases and 5 bases respectively, with 16 bases between them. Germline V gives CDR1 MNHEY, CDR2 SVGAGI. The length of the CDR3 is 14 residues. CDR3 in amino acids: CASTRTEVGDTQYF. CDR3 coding DNA: TGTGCCAGCACCCGGACTGAGGTAGGAGATACGCAGTATTTT.

The rearrangement uses TRBV18 and TRBJ2-7; 7 bases fit TRBD2. Germline loops: CDR1 KGHSH, CDR2 LQKENI. CDR3 size: 17 residues. The trim removed 2 bases at V and 6 bases at J, leaving 16 bases unmatched. CDR3 DNA sequence: TGTGCCAGCTCACCAGTAGGGAGCGGGGAGCCCCCTCGCGAGCAGTACTTC. Its protein is CASSPVGSGEPPREQYF.

This chain links TRBV9 with TRBJ2-6, with 7 nucleotides matching TRBD2. V was clipped by 0 bases and J by 1 base; unmatched bases: 4. The CDR3 sequence is 17 residues long. CDR1 is SGDLS and CDR2 is YYNGEE in the germline V gene. CDR3 sequence (DNA): TGTGCCAGCAGCGTAGAGGGGCGGGGGTCTGGGGCCAACGTCCTGACTTTC. Translated: CASSVEGRGSGANVLTF.

The sample holds one count of this clone. The genes are TRBV10-3 and TRBJ2-7; the D gene is possibly TRBD1 (6 bases). Germline CDR1 reads ENHRY; CDR2 reads SYGVKD. The CDR3 extends over 12 amino acids. Trimming removed 8 bases at V and 4 bases at J, with 12 bases between. The CDR3 spells CAIQGSGYEQYF. CDR3 nucleotide sequence: TGTGCCATCCAGGGGTCTGGGTACGAGCAGTACTTC.

The chain joins TRBV6-5 to TRBJ1-5; D unresolved. The CDR3 consists of 14 residues. CDR1 is MNHEY and CDR2 is SVGAGI in the germline V gene. Trimming shortened V by 8 bases and J by 5 bases, and 16 bases separated the two germline ends. CDR3 DNA: TGTGCCAGCCAGGAAGTAAGGGCCGATCAGCCCCAGCATTTT. Protein product: CASQEVRADQPQHF.

The chain recombines TRBV29-1 with TRBJ1-1; the D is unclear. V was shortened by 0 bases and J by 2 bases, with 4 bases between the two germline ends. Germline-derived CDR1 and CDR2 are SQVTM and ANQGSEA. This CDR3 spans 12 amino acids. This chain's CDR3 is CSVEDANTEAFF. DNA of the CDR3: TGCAGCGTTGAAGACGCCAACACTGAAGCTTTCTTT.

This sequence joins TRBV4-1 and TRBJ2-7; no firm D call. V dropped 3 bases and J dropped 5 bases, with 8 bases sitting between them. Germline assignment: CDR1 MGHRA and CDR2 YSYEKL. The CDR3 length is 12 residues. The chain's CDR3 is CASSHNSDEQYF. The CDR3 DNA reads TGCGCCAGCAGCCATAACAGTGACGAGCAGTACTTC.

The rearrangement uses TRBV2 and TRBJ1-1; TRBD1 is a possible D gene (6 bases). The CDR3 is 14 amino acids. Trimming stripped 7 bases from V and 5 bases from J, with 17 bases between. CDR1 is SNHLY and CDR2 is FYNNEI in the germline V gene. CDR3 DNA sequence: TGTGCCAGCATAAGATCGGGGCAGGGGACTGAAGCTTTCTTT. Translating gives CASIRSGQGTEAFF.

The CDR3 DNA sequence: TGTGCCAGCAGTCCCCAAGGAGGCCCTAACGAGCAGTACTTC. Encoded protein: CASSPQGGPNEQYF. The V and J genes are TRBV6-5 and TRBJ2-7; possibly TRBD2 for D (5 bases). The CDR3 is 14 residues long. V gave up 5 bases and J gave up 5 bases, with 16 bases separating them. The germline gives CDR1 MNHEY, CDR2 SVGAGI.

The V call is TRBV15, the J call TRBJ1-1; D ambiguous. V dropped 2 bases and J dropped 1 base, with 8 bases sitting between them. Germline V gene lookup returns CDR1 LNHNV and CDR2 YYDKDF (reference sequence). The CDR3 has 14 amino acids. The CDR3 here is CATSRSAGNTEAFF. CDR3 coding DNA: TGTGCCACCAGCAGATCTGCGGGGAACACTGAAGCTTTCTTT.

The chain couples TRBV2 to TRBJ1-4; 10 nucleotides align to TRBD1. Germline V CDR1 and CDR2: SNHLY, FYNNEI. V dropped 3 bases and J dropped 8; count of bases not matched to a gene: 9. The CDR3 runs 16 residues. CDR3 sequence: CASSERQGAIGEKLFF. CDR3 DNA: TGTGCCAGCAGTGAGCGACAGGGGGCAATTGGGGAAAAACTGTTTTTT.

The chain recombines TRBV6-1 with TRBJ1-1, with unresolved D. Germline V CDR1 and CDR2: MNHNS, SASEGT. Trimming took 2 bases from V and 0 from J, leaving 16 bases between them. This CDR3 has 17 amino acids. The CDR3 loop reads CASSENWGVPLNTEAFF. CDR3 nucleotides: TGTGCCAGCAGTGAAAATTGGGGAGTCCCCTTGAACACTGAAGCTTTCTTT.

The chain carries TRBV6-5 and TRBJ1-4; D is unresolved. Trimming stripped 2 bases from V and 8 bases from J, with 9 bases between. This CDR3 region has 13 residues. The germline CDR1 and CDR2 sequences are MNHEY and SVGAGI. The CDR3 coding sequence is TGTGCCAGCAGTTACGACGCTCGAGAAAAACTGTTTTTT. As protein: CASSYDAREKLFF.

The rearrangement links TRBV2 to TRBJ1-6; D is uncertain. Germline V gene lookup returns CDR1 SNHLY and CDR2 FYNNEI. This CDR3 has 13 amino acids. The V end was cut by 5 bases, the J end by 9 bases, with 11 bases between. The CDR3 loop reads CASSLGPPSPLHF. In DNA form, the CDR3 reads TGTGCCAGCAGTCTGGGCCCACCTTCACCCCTCCACTTT. Variable domain in full (rest from reference TRBV2 and TRBJ1-6): EPEVTQTPSHQVTQMGQEVILRCVPISNHLYFYWYRQILGQKVEFLVSFYNNEISEKSEIFDDQFSVERPDGSNFTLKIRSTKLEDSAMYFCASSLGPPSPLHFGNGTRLTVT.

The chain combines TRBV6-5 with TRBJ1-2; D is unresolved. Trimming shortened V by 4 bases and J by 8 bases, and 11 bases separated the two germline ends. In germline, CDR1 is MNHEY, CDR2 SVGAGI. The CDR3 extends over 12 amino acids. CDR3 sequence: CASSSPRGGYTF. In nucleotides, the CDR3 is TGTGCCAGCAGTTCCCCCCGGGGAGGCTACACCTTC.

The rearrangement joins TRBV27 to TRBJ1-5; D uncertain. CDR1 MNHEY and CDR2 SMNVEV come from the germline V gene (reference sequence). There are 18 residues in the CDR3. V was pared by 6 bases and J by 2 bases, with 23 bases between. The CDR3 region has the DNA TGTGCCAGCAGCCGACTCATAGGAGACGCAAAGGGCAATCAGCCCCAGCATTTT. Translated: CASSRLIGDAKGNQPQHF.

Turning to this clone: Other DNA sequences within the sample encode an identical CDR3. V is TRBV28 and J is TRBJ2-7; tentative D call: TRBD1 (6 bases). Looked up from germline, CDR1 is MDHEN and CDR2 is SYDVKM. Deletions cut 6 bases from V and 2 bases from J, with 8 bases between. The CDR3 spans 12 residues. The CDR3 sequence is CASRQGTYEQYF. DNA for the CDR3: TGTGCCAGCAGGCAGGGGACCTACGAGCAGTACTTC.

This clone was picked up a small number of times. The chain links TRBV28 to TRBJ2-7; 13 bases match TRBD2. V shed 4 bases and J 3 bases; nucleotides not matched to a gene: 3. Germline V lookup: CDR1 MDHEN, CDR2 SYDVKM. This CDR3 comprises 15 residues. CDR3 bases: TGTGCCAGCAGTTCCGGGACTAGCGGGGACTACGAGCAGTACTTC. It is translated as CASSSGTSGDYEQYF.

This chain connects TRBV28 to TRBJ1-5, with D perhaps TRBD1 (6 bases). Per the germline V gene, CDR1 is MDHEN and CDR2 is SYDVKM. The CDR3 is made up of 12 amino acids. The ends were cut back, 9 bases at V and 4 bases at J, with 10 bases in the middle. CDR3 amino acids: CASQQGNQPQHF. Here the CDR3 DNA reads TGTGCCAGTCAACAGGGAAATCAGCCCCAGCATTTT.